Shown below are 32 T cell receptor beta chains from a single sample sequenced in a study of blood T cell repertoires in COVID-19. The method was immunoSEQ multiplex PCR; TCRdb's version includes in-frame clones alone and lacks a portion of them. The data show just over 70,000 clones, around three quarters seen once. Sequencing was performed on peripheral blood. All receptors derive from a woman in her 70s with acute or convalescent COVID-19.

The J gene is TRBJ1-3, the V gene TRBV7-9; D gene ambiguous. Trimming shortened V by 5 bases and J by 15 bases, and 17 bases separated the two germline ends. Germline V gene sequence: CDR1 SEHNR, CDR2 FQNEAQ (reference sequence). This CDR3 contains 12 residues. CDR3 in amino acids: CASSRGEKSGYF. The CDR3 DNA follows: TGTGCCAGCAGCCGCGGGGAAAAGTCCGGATATTTT. The full variable domain, its missing parts supplied by reference TRBV7-9 and TRBJ1-3, is DTGVSQNPRHKITKRGQNVTFRCDPISEHNRLYWYRQTLGQGPEFLTYFQNEAQLEKSRLLSDRFSAERPKGSFSTLEIQRTEQGDSAMYLCASSRGEKSGYFGEGSWLTVV.

CDR3 sequence reads: CASSQGTGQETQYF. The DNA for the CDR3 is TGTGCCAGCAGCCAAGGGACGGGACAAGAGACCCAGTACTTC. The genes are TRBV3-1 (or the pseudogene TRBV3-2) and TRBJ2-5, with D perhaps TRBD2 (5 bases). Germline V CDR1 and CDR2: LGHDT, YNNKEL (reference sequence). The CDR3 is made up of 14 amino acids. Trimming cost V 1 base and J 2 bases, with 8 bases left between them.

V gene TRBV7-8 combines with J gene TRBJ1-1; perhaps TRBD1 as D (6 bases). The CDR3 totals 15 residues. V dropped 4 bases and J dropped 0 bases, with 12 bases sitting between them. CDR1 and CDR2 from the germline V gene are SGHVS and FQNEAQ. In nucleotides, the CDR3 is TGTGCCAGCAGCTCAACAGGGAAGATGAACACTGAAGCTTTCTTT. This gives the protein CASSSTGKMNTEAFF.

The rearrangement links TRBV11-1 to TRBJ2-5, with D possibly matching TRBD1 (6 bases). Germline values: CDR1 SGHAT, CDR2 FQDESV (reference sequence). With 5 bases removed from V and 2 bases from J, the gap between germline ends came to 9 bases. The length of the CDR3 is 13 residues. The CDR3 DNA follows: TGTGCCAGCAGCCCCGGGACACAAGAGACCCAGTACTTC. Amino acid sequence: CASSPGTQETQYF.

The CDR3 DNA reads as TGTGCCAGTAGGACAAAGAGCTCCTATAATTCACCCCTCCACTTT. Protein product: CASRTKSSYNSPLHF. The chain is built from TRBV19 and TRBJ1-6; no definite D call. Germline V gene sequence: CDR1 LNHDA, CDR2 SQIVND (reference sequence). V shed 6 bases and J shed 0 bases, with 9 bases lying between them. The CDR3 consists of 15 residues.

The chain couples TRBV4-1 to TRBJ1-2; 8 bases fit TRBD1. Per germline, CDR1 MGHRA and CDR2 YSYEKL. Trimming cost V 3 bases and J 6 bases; bases outside gene matches: 12. The CDR3 has 16 amino acids. The CDR3 spells CASSHAFDRGDDGYTF. The CDR3 DNA reads TGCGCCAGCAGCCATGCCTTTGACAGGGGTGACGATGGCTACACCTTC.

The chain has TRBV29-1 and TRBJ1-2; a possible D gene is TRBD1 (5 bases). This CDR3 contains 15 residues. The V gene lost 3 bases and the J gene lost 2 bases, with 16 bases spanning the gap. Looked up from germline, CDR1 is SQVTM and CDR2 is ANQGSEA. The CDR3 nucleotides are TGCAGCGTTGACCGCCAAGCGGGGGAGAACTATGGCTACACCTTC. As protein: CSVDRQAGENYGYTF.

The chain combines TRBV5-1 with TRBJ2-1, with 10 bases fitting TRBD2. Trimming at V came to 5 bases and at J to 6 bases, leaving 8 bases not matched to a gene. Germline V gene sequence: CDR1 SGHRS, CDR2 YFSETQ. The CDR3 spans 15 residues. CDR3 coding DNA: TGCGCCAGCAGTGTGAGCGGGGGGGCGATCAATGAGCAGTTCTTC. This gives the protein CASSVSGGAINEQFF.

The rearrangement links TRBV15 to TRBJ2-3; 12 bases agree with TRBD2. Unmatched junction bases numbered 9, after V lost 6 bases and J lost 5 bases. CDR3 length: 16 amino acids. Germline loops: CDR1 LNHNV, CDR2 YYDKDF (reference sequence). CDR3 DNA: TGTGCCACCAGACCCGAACTAGCGGGAGGTAGAGATACGCAGTATTTT. Protein product: CATRPELAGGRDTQYF.

This sequence joins TRBV10-3 and TRBJ2-1, with 12 bases that match TRBD2. This CDR3 comprises 13 residues. The trim removed 11 bases at V and 9 bases at J, leaving 8 bases unmatched. The germline gives CDR1 ENHRY, CDR2 SYGVKD. The DNA of the CDR3 is TGTGCCTCGGGTGGGACTAGCGGGTCTGAGCAGTTCTTC. It encodes CASGGTSGSEQFF.

This chain uses TRBV5-1 with TRBJ1-3, with a weak D call TRBD1 (6 bases). The CDR3 loop spans 16 amino acids. Between the trimmed V and J ends, which lost 4 bases and 0 bases, there was a span of 14 bases. CDR1 is SGHRS and CDR2 is YFSETQ in the germline V gene. DNA of the CDR3: TGCGCCAGCAGCACGTCAGGGGTGAGCTCTGGAAACACCATATATTTT. Translation gives CASSTSGVSSGNTIYF.

J is TRBJ2-1 and V is TRBV5-1; TRBD1 might be the D (5 bases). V lost 5 bases, J lost 1 base, and 10 bases lay in between. CDR1 and CDR2 (germline): SGHRS, YFSETQ. The CDR3 length is 14 residues. CDR3 nucleotide sequence: TGCGCCAGCAGGCCCGGACAATCCTACAATGAGCAGTTCTTC. Its protein product is CASRPGQSYNEQFF.

This clone has only a few counts. The CDR3 loop reads CASSERFGQLTRQYF. CDR3 nucleotides: TGCGCCAGCAGTGAGAGGTTTGGACAACTGACGAGGCAGTACTTC. This chain joins TRBV10-2 and TRBJ2-7; D is perhaps TRBD1 (5 bases). This CDR3 has 15 amino acids. Germline lookup yields CDR1 WSHSY and CDR2 SAAADI. Trimming left V 2 bases short and J 9 bases short, with 20 bases between.

This clone was recorded many times. This sample also contains other DNA sequences that code for the same CDR3. The chain carries TRBV5-1 and TRBJ2-2; 9 bases are a match to TRBD1. V lost 2 bases and J lost 4; bases outside the gene matches: 6. Germline CDR1 and CDR2: SGHRS and YFSETQ. The CDR3 has 16 residues. CDR3 nucleotides: TGCGCCAGCAGCTTCGGGGGACAGGGAAGCACCGGGGAGCTGTTTTTT. Its translation: CASSFGGQGSTGELFF. Full variable domain (remainder filled in from reference TRBV5-1 and TRBJ2-2): KAGVTQTPRYLIKTRGQQVTLSCSPISGHRSVSWYQQTPGQGLQFLFEYFSETQRNKGNFPGRFSGRQFSNSRSEMNVSTLELGDSALYLCASSFGGQGSTGELFFGEGSRLTVL.

V is TRBV6-2 or TRBV6-3 and J is TRBJ2-7; 14 bases map to TRBD2. CDR3 size: 15 residues. V shed 4 bases and J 7 bases; nucleotides not matched to a gene: 6. Germline lookup yields CDR1 MNHEY and CDR2 SVGEGT. The CDR3 reads CASSLGLAGALEQYF. CDR3 sequence (DNA): TGTGCCAGCAGTTTGGGACTAGCGGGAGCCTTAGAGCAGTACTTC.

The rearrangement uses TRBV5-4 and TRBJ1-5; 11 nucleotides agree with TRBD1. After removal of 2 bases from V and 6 bases from J, the junction contained 7 bases not matched to a gene. The CDR3 extends over 16 amino acids. Per the germline V gene, CDR1 is SGHNT and CDR2 is YYREEE (reference sequence). This CDR3 reads CASSLGTGGSAQPQHF. The DNA of the CDR3 is TGTGCCAGCAGCTTAGGGACAGGGGGATCGGCTCAGCCCCAGCATTTT.

The chain carries TRBV19 and TRBJ2-1, with a possible D match to TRBD1 (8 bases). CDR1 is LNHDA, CDR2 SQIVND, per germline (reference sequence). The CDR3 length is 15 residues. V lost 7 bases, J lost 9 bases, and 22 bases lay in between. The DNA of the CDR3 is TGTGCCAGTATTAAGAACGGACAGGGAGGGAGTGAGCAGTTCTTC. Residues: CASIKNGQGGSEQFF.

The sample holds a few counts of this clone. This chain joins TRBV12-3 or TRBV12-4 and TRBJ1-2, with no clear D. CDR3 length: 12 residues. V gave up 11 bases and J gave up 0 bases, with 10 bases separating them. In nucleotides, the CDR3 is TGTGCCGTCAGCGTTACTAACTATGGCTACACCTTC. Translation: CAVSVTNYGYTF.

The chain carries TRBV11-1 and TRBJ2-1; 8 positions match TRBD2. After removal of 5 bases from V and 9 bases from J, the junction contained 9 bases not matched to a gene. This CDR3 region has 14 residues. CDR1 and CDR2 from the germline V gene are SGHAT and FQDESV (reference sequence). The CDR3 nucleotides read TGTGCCAGCAGCCCCCGGCGGACTAGCAGTGAGCAGTTCTTC. This codes for CASSPRRTSSEQFF.

CDR3 in amino acids: CASSLVLAGGAMDTQYF. CDR3 DNA sequence: TGTGCCAGCAGCTTAGTACTAGCGGGAGGGGCCATGGATACGCAGTATTTT. The chain combines TRBV7-2 with TRBJ2-3, with TRBD2 matching over 13 bases. Trimming took 1 base from V and 6 from J; bases not matched to a gene: 7. The germline V gene has CDR1 SGHTA and CDR2 FQGNSA. The CDR3 totals 17 residues. The whole variable domain, remainder taken from reference TRBV7-2 and TRBJ2-3, is GAGVSQSPSNKVTEKGKDVELRCDPISGHTALYWYRQSLGQGLEFLIYFQGNSAPDKSGLPSDRFSAERTGGSVSTLTIQRTQQEDSAVYLCASSLVLAGGAMDTQYFGPGTRLTVL.

This chain links TRBV19 with TRBJ1-5, with D maybe TRBD1 (6 bases). CDR1 is LNHDA and CDR2 is SQIVND in the germline V gene (reference sequence). The ends were cut back, 2 bases at V and 2 bases at J, with 13 bases in the middle. The CDR3 contains 16 residues. DNA for the CDR3: TGTGCCAGTAGTATACTACAGGGTAGCGGCAATCAGCCCCAGCATTTT. Its protein product is CASSILQGSGNQPQHF. Looking up the rest from reference TRBV19 and TRBJ1-5 gives the full variable domain: DGGITQSPKYLFRKEGQNVTLSCEQNLNHDAMYWYRQDPGQGLRLIYYSQIVNDFQKGDIAEGYSVSREKKESFPLTVTSAQKNPTAFYLCASSILQGSGNQPQHFGDGTRLSIL.

The V call is TRBV5-6, the J call TRBJ1-1; TRBD1 is a possible D gene (5 bases). CDR1 and CDR2 (germline): SGHDT, YYEEEE. The CDR3 contains 13 residues. V was pared by 4 bases and J by 3 bases, with 10 bases between. The DNA of the CDR3 is TGTGCCAGCAGCCCCACAGGTTACACTGAAGCTTTCTTT. Protein sequence: CASSPTGYTEAFF.

This clone has a single count. This rearrangement joins TRBV6-2 or TRBV6-3 to TRBJ2-5; weak D call: TRBD2 (7 bases). The germline V gene encodes CDR1 MNHEY and CDR2 SVGEGT. With 2 bases removed from V and 5 bases from J, the gap between germline ends came to 15 bases. The length of the CDR3 is 15 residues. The CDR3 region is CASSYPLKGGETQYF. In DNA, the CDR3 is TGTGCCAGCAGTTACCCTCTCAAGGGGGGGGAGACCCAGTACTTC.

This clone showed up just a few times. The rearrangement uses TRBV24-1 and TRBJ2-2, with 11 positions matching TRBD2. The CDR3 contains 15 residues. J lost 4 bases, V lost 6 bases, and 3 bases had no gene match. In germline, CDR1 is KGHDR, CDR2 SFDVKD. The CDR3: CATSPSGRSTGELFF. The DNA of the CDR3 is TGTGCCACCAGTCCTAGCGGGAGGTCCACCGGGGAGCTGTTTTTT.

The genes are TRBV21-1 and TRBJ1-1; the table's D call, TRBD1, has no DNA check behind it. TRBV21-1 is a pseudogene segment. The length of the CDR3 is 18 residues. This chain's CDR3 is CASSKRNTGGAWKTEAFF. CDR3 sequence (DNA): TGTGCCAGCAGCAAAAGGAATACAGGGGGCGCATGGAAGACTGAAGCTTTCTTT.

V is TRBV2 and J is TRBJ2-1, with D possibly matching TRBD2 (5 bases). V was pared by 8 bases and J by 2 bases, with 19 bases between. Germline values: CDR1 SNHLY, CDR2 FYNNEI. The CDR3 covers 16 residues. The CDR3 here is CASLPSPERAYNEQFF. For the CDR3, the DNA is TGTGCCAGCTTACCTAGCCCCGAACGAGCCTACAATGAGCAGTTCTTC. The full variable domain, with the rest looked up from reference TRBV2 and TRBJ2-1, is EPEVTQTPSHQVTQMGQEVILRCVPISNHLYFYWYRQILGQKVEFLVSFYNNEISEKSEIFDDQFSVERPDGSNFTLKIRSTKLEDSAMYFCASLPSPERAYNEQFFGPGTRLTVL.

The chain recombines TRBV2 with TRBJ1-1, with D possibly being TRBD1 (6 bases). The germline CDR1 and CDR2 sequences are SNHLY and FYNNEI. The CDR3 extends over 14 amino acids. V was pared by 7 bases and J by 3 bases, with 15 bases between. CDR3 nucleotide sequence: TGTGCCAGCACGCGATCGGGGGGCTACACTGAAGCTTTCTTT. Its protein product is CASTRSGGYTEAFF. Variable domain in full (rest from reference TRBV2 and TRBJ1-1): EPEVTQTPSHQVTQMGQEVILRCVPISNHLYFYWYRQILGQKVEFLVSFYNNEISEKSEIFDDQFSVERPDGSNFTLKIRSTKLEDSAMYFCASTRSGGYTEAFFGQGTRLTVV.

The V gene is TRBV10-3, the J gene TRBJ2-1, with 11 bases fitting TRBD2. The trim removed 1 base at V and 6 bases at J, leaving 5 bases unmatched. Germline V lookup: CDR1 ENHRY, CDR2 SYGVKD. The CDR3 length is 16 residues. Here the CDR3 DNA reads TGTGCCATCAGTGAGTTTAGCGGGAGGGTCTCCAATGAGCAGTTCTTC. Its translation is CAISEFSGRVSNEQFF.

This chain uses TRBV7-2 with TRBJ2-7, with TRBD2 matching 12 bases. With V trimmed by 8 bases and J by 6 bases, 5 bases remained unmatched. Germline V CDR1 and CDR2: SGHTA, FQGNSA. The CDR3 spans 13 residues. The CDR3 sequence is CASASGRAGEQYF. The CDR3 coding sequence is TGTGCCAGCGCTAGCGGGAGGGCCGGCGAGCAGTACTTC.

J is TRBJ2-7 and V is TRBV30, with 7 positions matching TRBD2. The CDR3 has 12 amino acids. The V gene's germline CDR1 is GTSNPN and CDR2 SVGIG (reference sequence). V dropped 6 bases and J dropped 6; count of bases not matched to a gene: 8. This chain's CDR3 is CACVWGGVEQYF. The CDR3 DNA sequence: TGTGCCTGCGTCTGGGGGGGGGTCGAGCAGTACTTC.

The chain links TRBV27 to TRBJ1-1; 7 bases line up with TRBD1. This CDR3 has 14 residues. Germline V lookup: CDR1 MNHEY, CDR2 SMNVEV (reference sequence). J gave up 1 base and V 8 bases, and 7 bases lay outside the gene matches. The CDR3 DNA reads TGTGCCAGCGCGATAGGGACAGCGAACACTGAAGCTTTCTTT. Amino acid sequence: CASAIGTANTEAFF.

The chain couples TRBV19 to TRBJ1-6; 7 nucleotides match TRBD1. The CDR3 sequence is 16 residues long. Germline values: CDR1 LNHDA, CDR2 SQIVND (reference sequence). J gave up 5 bases and V 7 bases, and 11 bases lay outside the gene matches. The CDR3 protein is CASTRDSTGDNSPLHF. Written as DNA, the CDR3 is TGTGCCAGTACCCGGGACAGTACCGGGGATAATTCACCCCTCCACTTT.